These 15 T cell receptor beta chains were sequenced from one sample in a study of T cell changes during pregnancy in multiple sclerosis. Generated by immunoSEQ multiplex PCR, the TCRdb table keeps only in-frame clones and is missing some. The sample includes 57,000 or so clones, less than 95% seen only once; the top ten take around 3.5%. Sequenced material: peripheral blood, taken after pregnancy. These receptors were collected from a female donor in good health, enrolled as a control in a pregnancy study.

This chain links TRBV6-5 with TRBJ1-1; weak D call: TRBD1 (6 bases). Trimming took off 8 bases at V and 8 bases at J, with 12 bases between the two ends. Germline CDR1 reads MNHEY; CDR2 reads SVGAGI. The CDR3 consists of 11 residues. CDR3: CASGNRDEAFF. CDR3 coding DNA: TGTGCCAGCGGAAACAGGGACGAAGCTTTCTTT.

The chain couples TRBV19 to TRBJ1-1; D might be TRBD1 (6 bases). Germline values: CDR1 LNHDA, CDR2 SQIVND (reference sequence). This CDR3 is built from 16 residues. The V end was cut by 7 bases, the J end by 0 bases, with 18 bases between. The CDR3 sequence: CASIRNSDRMNTEAFF. The DNA for the CDR3 is TGTGCCAGTATTCGTAATTCAGACAGGATGAACACTGAAGCTTTCTTT.

This clone has just one count. CDR3 DNA sequence: TGTGCCAGCAGCTTGGACAGGGACCCTGAAGCTTTCTTT. Translated: CASSLDRDPEAFF. The chain joins TRBV5-4 to TRBJ1-1; D may be TRBD1 (6 bases). This CDR3 contains 13 residues. The V and J ends lost 0 bases and 6 bases respectively, with 9 bases between them. Germline V gene data show CDR1 as SGHNT and CDR2 as YYREEE (reference sequence). The variable domain in full, completed from reference TRBV5-4 and TRBJ1-1, reads ETGVTQSPTHLIKTRGQQVTLRCSSQSGHNTVSWYQQALGQGPQFIFQYYREEENGRGNFPPRFSGLQFPNYSSELNVNALELDDSALYLCASSLDRDPEAFFGQGTRLTVV.

The chain is built from TRBV13 and TRBJ1-2; D gene ambiguous. The CDR3 consists of 12 residues. V lost 5 bases, J lost 5 bases, and 9 bases lay in between. In germline, CDR1 is PRHDT, CDR2 FYEKMQ (reference sequence). The CDR3 DNA sequence: TGTGCCAGCAGCCCCAACCGGTATGGCTACACCTTC. Protein: CASSPNRYGYTF.

This clone was seen more than once but under ten times. CDR3 region: CASTRVTEAFF. The CDR3 DNA sequence: TGTGCCAGCACCAGGGTCACTGAAGCTTTCTTT. This sequence joins TRBV13 and TRBJ1-1; D is perhaps TRBD1 (5 bases). CDR1 is PRHDT, CDR2 FYEKMQ, per germline (reference sequence). The CDR3 totals 11 residues. Trimming shortened V by 7 bases and J by 4 bases, and 7 bases separated the two germline ends.

The chain employs TRBV9 and TRBJ1-2; D is uncertain. Germline CDR1 reads SGDLS; CDR2 reads YYNGEE. V was clipped by 0 bases and J by 2 bases, with 5 bases between them. The CDR3 loop spans 13 amino acids. CDR3 residues: CASSVEANYGYTF. The DNA of the CDR3 is TGTGCCAGCAGCGTAGAAGCGAACTATGGCTACACCTTC.

The genes are TRBV5-1 and TRBJ1-2; TRBD1 agrees at 8 bases. The CDR3 has 14 residues. The germline V gene encodes CDR1 SGHRS and CDR2 YFSETQ. The V segment lost 4 bases and the J segment 2 bases; nucleotides outside the gene matches: 4. The CDR3 protein is CASSVRDRNYGYTF. The CDR3, as DNA: TGCGCCAGCAGCGTCCGGGACAGGAACTATGGCTACACCTTC.

The J gene is TRBJ2-7, the V gene TRBV7-2, with D unclear. Germline V gene sequence: CDR1 SGHTA, CDR2 FQGNSA. The CDR3 has 12 residues. Trimming left V 2 bases short and J 4 bases short, with 6 bases between. The CDR3: CASSLPGYEQYF. CDR3 nucleotides: TGTGCCAGCAGCTTACCCGGGTACGAGCAGTACTTC.

The J gene is TRBJ1-5, the V gene TRBV10-1; a weak D match, TRBD1 (6 bases). The germline CDR1 and CDR2 sequences are WNHNN and SYGVQD (reference sequence). The CDR3 extends over 17 amino acids. V gave up 3 bases and J gave up 0 bases, with 15 bases separating them. The CDR3 is CASSDLTQGYSNQPQHF. The CDR3 DNA follows: TGCGCCAGCAGTGACCTCACTCAGGGGTATAGCAATCAGCCCCAGCATTTT.

The rearrangement uses TRBV19 and TRBJ1-5, with D unresolved. The CDR3 is 14 amino acids. Germline lookup yields CDR1 LNHDA and CDR2 SQIVND (reference sequence). The V and J ends lost 5 bases and 7 bases respectively, with 15 bases between them. The CDR3 nucleotides are TGTGCCAGTAGTTTCCGGGAGCCCTGGCAGCCCCAGCATTTT. It is translated as CASSFREPWQPQHF.

The rearrangement joins TRBV6-1 to TRBJ2-7, with 7 bases identical to TRBD1. Germline CDR1 reads MNHNS; CDR2 reads SASEGT. Trimming cost V 4 bases and J 0 bases; bases outside gene matches: 3. The length of the CDR3 is 14 residues. The CDR3 protein is CASSGGQLSYEQYF. CDR3 sequence (DNA): TGTGCCAGCAGTGGGGGACAGCTCTCCTACGAGCAGTACTTC.

This sequence joins TRBV5-5 and TRBJ2-1; possibly TRBD1 for D (5 bases). The V end lost 0 bases, the J end lost 8 bases, and 15 bases lay between the germline ends. The germline V gene has CDR1 SGHKS and CDR2 YYEKEE (reference sequence). The CDR3 sequence is 15 residues long. CDR3 sequence: CASSLVGRVGDEQFF. The CDR3 nucleotides read TGTGCCAGCAGCTTGGTGGGCAGGGTAGGCGATGAGCAGTTCTTC.

The chain combines TRBV28 with TRBJ1-2, with D possibly matching TRBD1 (5 bases). Trimming pared 4 bases from V and 0 bases from J, leaving 6 bases between. Germline values: CDR1 MDHEN, CDR2 SYDVKM. The CDR3 spans 13 residues. The CDR3 region is CASSWGSNYGYTF. The CDR3, as DNA: TGTGCCAGCAGTTGGGGCTCTAACTATGGCTACACCTTC.

CDR3 nucleotide sequence: TGCGCCAGCAGCGCCGGGACAGGGGACAATGAGCAGTTCTTC. It codes for CASSAGTGDNEQFF. The chain links TRBV5-1 to TRBJ2-1; 10 bases fit TRBD1. Trimming removed 4 bases from V and 5 bases from J; junction bases left unmatched: 3. Germline V lookup: CDR1 SGHRS, CDR2 YFSETQ. The CDR3 is 14 amino acids.

This chain connects TRBV28 to TRBJ2-5, with 9 bases aligning to TRBD2. The CDR3 covers 15 residues. The germline CDR1 and CDR2 sequences are MDHEN and SYDVKM. With 2 bases clipped from V and 0 bases from J, the junction kept 1 base outside the gene matches. CDR3 sequence: CASSLLAGYQETQYF. CDR3 sequence (DNA): TGTGCCAGCAGTTTACTAGCGGGGTACCAAGAGACCCAGTACTTC.